The sequence of this T cell receptor (beta chain) was determined in a study of human T cells and chemical hapten exposure. This clonotype occurred a few times. Its cognate antigen is unknown. Time point noted: patch test 3, about 24 weeks after DPC sensitization. Sample treatment: therapeutic diphenylcyclopropenone sensitization with weekly scalp DPC. RNA extraction used unfractionated whole blood as the source of total RNA. The library tagged each cDNA molecule with unique molecular identifiers. TCRdb used MiXCR to reprocess the RACE reads, holding one entry per CDR3 protein. Of some 97,000 distinct CDR3 sequences in the sample, roughly a quarter were seen once. Broader study findings: Expanded TCRs made up significantly more big CDR3 similarity clusters than controls did.

V gave up 5 bases and J gave up 2 bases, with 15 bases separating them. CDR1 and CDR2 (germline): SGHTA, FQGNSA. The CDR3 covers 15 residues. The rearrangement joins TRBV7-2 to TRBJ2-5; D perhaps matches TRBD1 (6 bases). The sequences come from whole blood, collected in connection with sensitization to the hapten diphenylcyclopropenone (DPC). This receptor was taken from a man aged 40-49 years with alopecia areata. Some clones in this sample may be carry-over from other donors' samples. CDR3 nucleotide sequence: TGTGCCAGCAGCCGACAGGTTAGCAGACAAGAGACCCAGTACTTC. The encoded protein is CASSRQVSRQETQYF.